Following are 20 T cell receptor beta chains from one sample sequenced in a study of regulatory T cells in long-lasting Graves disease. Time point denoted: persistent/refractory GD, antithyroid drugs over 5 years with positive TRAb. Generation of the TCR library employed RNA extracted from PBMCs. Construction of TCR beta libraries relied on iRepertoire HTBI primers and on Arm-PCR targeting CDR3 regions. TCRdb passed the multiplex PCR reads through MiXCR, listing each CDR3 protein once. The table records 400,000 to 500,000 distinct CDR3 sequences, roughly 23% of them present only once. Sequencing was performed on peripheral blood mononuclear cells (PBMCs), taken when the disease was refractory, from a patient treated with antithyroid drugs. These receptors came from a female donor with Graves disease.

The sample holds many counts of this clonotype. CDR3 DNA: TGCGCCAGCAGCTTGGATGGCCGGGGGCGCGACACTGAAGCTTTCTTT. This codes for CASSLDGRGRDTEAFF. The chain is built from TRBV5-1 and TRBJ1-1; tentative D call: TRBD1 (6 bases). Trimming shortened V by 0 bases and J by 3 bases, and 15 bases separated the two germline ends. The germline V gene encodes CDR1 SGHRS and CDR2 YFSETQ. CDR3 length: 16 amino acids.

V usage is TRBV20-1 and J usage is TRBJ2-5; D is unclear. Germline CDR1 and CDR2: DFQATT and SNEGSKA (reference sequence). Trimming stripped 0 bases from V and 2 bases from J, with 7 bases between. This CDR3 region has 13 residues. The CDR3 here is CSAREVSQETQYF. CDR3 DNA: TGCAGTGCTAGAGAGGTCAGTCAAGAGACCCAGTACTTC.

This clonotype was observed at least ten times. CDR3 nucleotide sequence: TGTGCCAGCAGTTACCCGACAGGAGCCGCGGGCTACACCTTC. Its protein product is CASSYPTGAAGYTF. The chain recombines TRBV6-5 with TRBJ1-2, with D possibly matching TRBD1 (6 bases). CDR3 length: 14 amino acids. V dropped 2 bases and J dropped 8 bases, with 15 bases sitting between them. CDR1 and CDR2 from the germline V gene are MNHEY and SVGAGI.

This clonotype was counted only a few times. The chain combines TRBV27 with TRBJ2-6, with D unclear. In germline, CDR1 is MNHEY, CDR2 SMNVEV (reference sequence). Trimming stripped 2 bases from V and 4 bases from J, with 9 bases between. This CDR3 region has 15 residues. DNA of the CDR3: TGTGCCAGCAGTTTAATTGGGGTCGGGGCCAACGTCCTGACTTTC. Its protein product is CASSLIGVGANVLTF.

This clonotype was seen a handful of times. The chain couples TRBV30 to TRBJ1-5; D is unresolved. CDR1 GTSNPN and CDR2 SVGIG come from the germline V gene (reference sequence). Trimming took 1 base from V and 2 from J, leaving 9 bases between them. The CDR3 has 14 amino acids. The CDR3 DNA reads TGTGCCTGGAGTGGGGGAGCCGGCAATCAGCCCCAGCATTTT. Its protein product is CAWSGGAGNQPQHF.

At least ten counts were recorded for this clonotype. J is TRBJ2-7 and V is TRBV12-3 or TRBV12-4; D ambiguous. V lost 5 bases and J lost 1, with 15 bases in between. This CDR3 region has 15 residues. The CDR3 sequence is CASSTHLTGSYEQYF. Written as DNA, the CDR3 is TGTGCCAGCAGTACCCATCTGACGGGTTCCTACGAGCAGTACTTC.

This clonotype has a count of ten or more. This chain links TRBV11-2 with TRBJ2-5, with 8 positions matching TRBD1. The germline V gene has CDR1 SGHAT and CDR2 FQNNGV. CDR3 length: 15 residues. V gave up 4 bases and J gave up 2 bases; unmatched junction bases: 6. As DNA, the CDR3 is TGTGCCAGCAGCTCCTGGACAGGGAATCAAGAGACCCAGTACTTC. Its translation is CASSSWTGNQETQYF.

This clonotype was counted many times. The V call is TRBV11-1, the J call TRBJ2-5; weak D call: TRBD1 (6 bases). V lost 4 bases and J 5 bases, leaving 11 bases between the germline ends. CDR1 and CDR2 from the germline V gene are SGHAT and FQDESV (reference sequence). The length of the CDR3 is 13 residues. The CDR3 DNA follows: TGTGCCAGCAGCTCGGGACAATTGGAGACCCAGTACTTC. It is translated as CASSSGQLETQYF. The full variable domain, rest sourced from reference TRBV11-1 and TRBJ2-5, is EAEVAQSPRYKITEKSQAVAFWCDPISGHATLYWYRQILGQGPELLVQFQDESVVDDSQLPKDRFSAERLKGVDSTLKIQPAELGDSAMYLCASSSGQLETQYFGPGTRLLVL.

This clonotype has at least ten counts. This chain uses TRBV20-1 with TRBJ2-7; 9 bases line up with TRBD1. V lost 8 bases and J lost 0; bases outside the gene matches: 8. CDR3 length: 14 residues. Germline CDR1 DFQATT, CDR2 SNEGSKA (reference sequence). CDR3 amino acids: CSLEDRGISYEQYF. In nucleotides, the CDR3 is TGCAGTCTAGAGGACAGGGGAATCTCCTACGAGCAGTACTTC.

This clonotype was seen repeatedly, ten times or more. The chain carries TRBV12-3 or TRBV12-4 and TRBJ1-2; weak D call: TRBD1 (6 bases). The CDR3 covers 14 residues. Trimming took 8 bases from V and 10 from J, leaving 23 bases between them. CDR3 nucleotides: TGTGCCAGCTGGATAGAGGGGGACCCCAGGCACTACACCTTC. It specifies CASWIEGDPRHYTF.

The J gene is TRBJ2-5, the V gene TRBV5-4; D might be TRBD1 (5 bases). In germline, CDR1 is SGHNT, CDR2 YYREEE (reference sequence). The V and J ends lost 4 bases and 2 bases respectively, with 12 bases between them. The CDR3 is 14 residues long. The CDR3, as DNA: TGTGCCAGCAGCCAAAAGACAGATCAAGAGACCCAGTACTTC. Protein: CASSQKTDQETQYF.

The chain employs TRBV14 and TRBJ2-2; weak D call: TRBD2 (5 bases). This CDR3 spans 13 amino acids. Trimming took 1 base from V and 5 from J, leaving 5 bases between them. CDR1 is SGHDN, CDR2 FVKESK, per germline. The CDR3 sequence: CASSQGTTGELFF. The CDR3 DNA is TGTGCCAGCAGCCAAGGGACTACCGGGGAGCTGTTTTTT. The whole variable domain, filled in from reference TRBV14 and TRBJ2-2, reads EAGVTQFPSHSVIEKGQTVTLRCDPISGHDNLYWYRRVMGKEIKFLLHFVKESKQDESGMPNNRFLAERTGGTYSTLKVQPAELEDSGVYFCASSQGTTGELFFGEGSRLTVL.

The chain recombines TRBV7-8 with TRBJ2-2; TRBD1 might be the D (6 bases). The V gene's germline CDR1 is SGHVS and CDR2 FQNEAQ. Trimming took off 3 bases at V and 0 bases at J, with 8 bases between the two ends. The CDR3 is 15 residues long. The CDR3: CASSFWTANTGELFF. The CDR3 nucleotides read TGTGCCAGCAGCTTTTGGACAGCGAACACCGGGGAGCTGTTTTTT.

This sequence joins TRBV20-1 and TRBJ2-3, with D unclear. Trimming left V 6 bases short and J 0 bases short, with 16 bases between. The CDR3 runs to 15 residues. Looked up from germline, CDR1 is DFQATT and CDR2 is SNEGSKA (reference sequence). DNA of the CDR3: TGCAGTGCCCCCCGGGCGCTAACCAGCACAGATACGCAGTATTTT. It yields the protein CSAPRALTSTDTQYF.

The rearrangement joins TRBV18 to TRBJ2-5; D gene ambiguous. The CDR3 spans 13 residues. The V and J ends lost 1 base and 5 bases respectively, with 8 bases between them. Germline CDR1 KGHSH, CDR2 LQKENI. The CDR3 nucleotides read TGTGCCAGCTCACCACGCGACCTGGAGACCCAGTACTTC. It specifies CASSPRDLETQYF.

The sample holds many counts of this clonotype. This sequence joins TRBV28 and TRBJ1-4; D is unclear. This CDR3 spans 13 amino acids. Looked up from germline, CDR1 is MDHEN and CDR2 is SYDVKM. Between the trimmed V and J ends, which lost 3 bases and 8 bases, there was a span of 10 bases. CDR3 nucleotide sequence: TGTGCCAGCAGTTTCGAATCACGGGAAAAACTGTTTTTT. Amino acid sequence: CASSFESREKLFF.

This clonotype was observed a handful of times. The chain carries TRBV28 and TRBJ2-6; 12 bases map to TRBD1. Germline trimming cut 8 bases from V and 3 bases from J; bases unmatched to any gene: 8. The CDR3 contains 17 residues. Per the germline V gene, CDR1 is MDHEN and CDR2 is SYDVKM. DNA of the CDR3: TGTGCCAGCCTTGGGGGGGACAGGGGGCTTGGGGCCAACGTCCTGACTTTC. This translates into CASLGGDRGLGANVLTF.

The chain uses TRBV18 and TRBJ2-2; D unresolved. CDR1 is KGHSH and CDR2 is LQKENI in the germline V gene. CDR3 length: 16 residues. Deletions cut 6 bases from V and 0 bases from J, with 14 bases between. The CDR3 region is CASSRRQRPNTGELFF. Here the CDR3 DNA reads TGTGCCAGCTCTCGCCGTCAGCGCCCGAACACCGGGGAGCTGTTTTTT.

The V call is TRBV11-2, the J call TRBJ1-6; D unresolved. Trimming cost V 5 bases and J 12 bases, with 20 bases left between them. Germline V gives CDR1 SGHAT, CDR2 FQNNGV. CDR3 length: 15 amino acids. The CDR3: CASSQEVGNSGPLHF. The CDR3 region has the DNA TGTGCCAGCAGCCAAGAGGTGGGAAATTCAGGACCCCTCCACTTT.

This chain uses TRBV5-5 with TRBJ2-7, with D perhaps TRBD1 or TRBD2 (5 bases each). Trimming took 0 bases from V and 3 from J, leaving 16 bases between them. CDR3 length equals 16 residues. Germline values: CDR1 SGHKS, CDR2 YYEKEE (reference sequence). Here the CDR3 DNA reads TGTGCCAGCAGCTTGGGCCCCGGGACGTCAGTCTACGAGCAGTACTTC. It encodes CASSLGPGTSVYEQYF.